This T cell receptor (beta chain) came from a study of control samples from healthy donors and cancer patients. Libraries were prepared by immunoSEQ multiplex PCR; TCRdb keeps only in-frame clonotypes and omits some of them. In the table there are approximately 130,000 clones, over 75% of which are singletons. Trimming shortened V by 6 bases and J by 5 bases, and 16 bases separated the two germline ends. CDR3 length: 14 residues. Germline values: CDR1 KGHSH, CDR2 LQKENI. The sample taken for sequencing was blood. This sequence joins TRBV18 and TRBJ1-2; a weak D match, TRBD1 (6 bases). The source is a man between 60 and 75 years old in good health. The CDR3, as DNA: TGTGCCAGCTCCCTCGAGGGGGGAGGTTATGGCTACACCTTC. Protein: CASSLEGGGYGYTF.